A selection of T cell receptor beta chains follows, all from one sample in a study of cytomegalovirus exposure and HLA in healthy donors. Generated by immunoSEQ multiplex PCR, the TCRdb table keeps only in-frame clones and is missing some. The repertoire holds 95,000 to 100,000 clones, with approximately 89% as singletons. The source material was PBMCs. The receptors here all came from a young man in good health and CMV-seronegative. The CDR3 runs from the conserved cysteine through the conserved F or W. D genes are given only for firm matches.

D gene	V gene	J gene	CDR3 protein
TRBD1	TRBV15	TRBJ1-5	CATSRRTGVLSQPQHF
TRBD2	TRBV27	TRBJ2-1	CASSFLAGGQYEQFF
NA	TRBV6-1	TRBJ1-5	CASRREANQPQHF
NA	TRBV5-1	TRBJ1-1	CASSPGNMNTEAFF
NA	TRBV5-1	TRBJ1-2	CASSLDSGDYGYTF
NA	TRBV30	TRBJ2-5	CAWNEQVQETQYF
TRBD2	TRBV14	NA	CASSQASGGYEQYF
TRBD1	TRBV28	TRBJ1-5	CASSTGQGGVLTDQPQHF
NA	TRBV9	TRBJ2-5	CASSALDFQETQYF
NA	TRBV29-1	NA	CSVASRGYEQYF
TRBD2	TRBV6-5	TRBJ2-7	CASRTGGALYEQYF
NA	TRBV10-3	TRBJ2-3	CAIRTGGYGLAGVGDTDTQYF
TRBD1	TRBV30	TRBJ1-5	CAWSKGQDSNQPQHF
NA	TRBV29-1	TRBJ1-1	CSVGTKGMNTEAFF
NA	TRBV6-1	TRBJ1-4	CASSVFWGENEKLFF
NA	TRBV14	TRBJ2-7	CASSQDGSGHYEQYF
TRBD2	TRBV5-4	TRBJ2-3	CASSFQLSGLGRDTQYF
NA	TRBV10-3	TRBJ2-3	CAISLPQATSTDTQYF
TRBD2	TRBV7-9	TRBJ2-2	CASSAAGAGELFF
NA	TRBV6-6	TRBJ1-1	CASRFMNTEAFF
NA	TRBV4-2	TRBJ2-2	CASSQVTGRNTGELFF
NA	TRBV2	TRBJ2-5	CASSEQGRETQYF
NA	TRBV29-1	TRBJ2-2	CSVERPRKPGELFF
NA	TRBV15	TRBJ1-2	CATSRDTHTLNYGYTF
NA	TRBV15	TRBJ2-2	CATSNQGAGFPSGELFF
NA	TRBV10-1	TRBJ2-2	CASRRTGELFF
TRBD1	TRBV19	TRBJ1-2	CASSMDRGSDGYTF